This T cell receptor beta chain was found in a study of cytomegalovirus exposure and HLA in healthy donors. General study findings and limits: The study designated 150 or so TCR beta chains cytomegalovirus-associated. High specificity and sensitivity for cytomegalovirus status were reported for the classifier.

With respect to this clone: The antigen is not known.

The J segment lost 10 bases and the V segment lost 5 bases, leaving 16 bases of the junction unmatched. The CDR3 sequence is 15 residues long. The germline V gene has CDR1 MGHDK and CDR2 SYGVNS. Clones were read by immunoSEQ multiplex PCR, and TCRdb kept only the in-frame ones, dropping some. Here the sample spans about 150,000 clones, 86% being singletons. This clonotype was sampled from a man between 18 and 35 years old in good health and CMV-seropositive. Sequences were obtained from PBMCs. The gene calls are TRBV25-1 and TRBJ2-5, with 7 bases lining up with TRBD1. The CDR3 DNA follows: TGTGCCAGCAGTCTTAGGACAGGCGCAATCGAGGACCAGTACTTC. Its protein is CASSLRTGAIEDQYF.